The clone carrying this T cell receptor (beta chain) has at least ten counts. Its antigen is not identified. This record comes from a study of T-cell reconstitution after alpha-beta-depleted transplantation in children. The authors prepared the TCRbeta library with unique molecular identifiers. TCRdb passed the PCR reads through MiXCR, listing each CDR3 protein once. The sample carries almost 500,000 distinct CDR3 sequences, under 12% recorded once. Study-wide findings and caveats: The study traced high day-60 TCRbeta diversity in some patients to surviving recipient T cells and thymic progenitors. By one year post-transplant, T-cell counts and diversity largely arose from T cells that were newly produced.

This TCR was recovered from a child under 10 years old with inherited bone marrow failure, due to receive a stem cell transplant. The source material was PBMCs, sampled before TCRalphabeta/CD19-depleted stem cell transplant.

CDR3 in DNA: TGTGCCAGCAGCCAACCTAGCGCGTCCTACGAGCAGTACTTC. Its translation is CASSQPSASYEQYF. The chain joins TRBV7-8 to TRBJ2-7, with TRBD2 as a possible D gene (6 bases). Trimming pared 5 bases from V and 1 base from J, leaving 12 bases between. The CDR3 loop spans 14 amino acids. The germline CDR1 and CDR2 sequences are SGHVS and FQNEAQ.